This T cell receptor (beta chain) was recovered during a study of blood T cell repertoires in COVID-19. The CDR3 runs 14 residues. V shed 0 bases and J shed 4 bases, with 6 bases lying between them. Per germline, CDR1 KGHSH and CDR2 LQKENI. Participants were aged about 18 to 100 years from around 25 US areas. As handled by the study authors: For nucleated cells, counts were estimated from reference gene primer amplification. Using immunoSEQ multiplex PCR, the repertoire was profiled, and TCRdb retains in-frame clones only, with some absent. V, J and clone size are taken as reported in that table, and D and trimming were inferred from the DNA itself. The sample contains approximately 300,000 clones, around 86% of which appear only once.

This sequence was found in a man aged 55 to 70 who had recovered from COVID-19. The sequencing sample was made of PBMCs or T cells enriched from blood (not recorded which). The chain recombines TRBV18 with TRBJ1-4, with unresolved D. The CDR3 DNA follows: TGTGCCAGCTCACCACCGGGCGATAATGAAAAACTGTTTTTT. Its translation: CASSPPGDNEKLFF. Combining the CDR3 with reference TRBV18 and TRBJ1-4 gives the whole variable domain NAGVMQNPRHLVRRRGQEARLRCSPMKGHSHVYWYRQLPEEGLKFMVYLQKENIIDESGMPKERFSAEFPKEGPSILRIQQVVRGDSAAYFCASSPPGDNEKLFFGSGTQLSVL.